The entry below describes one T cell receptor beta chain. Many counts were recorded for this clonotype. The specificity of this receptor is unknown. Base qualities are missing; no much larger clone stands one base away. This record comes from a study of T cells in Graves' hyperthyroidism and ophthalmopathy (dated by TCRdb to between 2019 and 2020). Describing the broader study: Peripheral blood was collected at initial diagnosis, before any treatment. TCR V-J signatures able to tell the groups apart were searched for in a discovery cohort of 95 or so patients, of whom 40 to 45 had Graves' ophthalmopathy and 57 had stable Graves' hyperthyroidism. Prospective prediction of ophthalmopathy was tested in an independent validation cohort of under 20 hyperthyroidism patients and 15 to 17 patients who later progressed to ophthalmopathy. The roughly 100 discovery patients were divided at random into training and test sets in a 7:3 ratio. In addition, the study compared T-cell repertoires in thyroid tissue and in blood from six Graves' hyperthyroidism patients. Following sampling, methimazole starting at 30 mg daily was given to hyperthyroidism patients, and high-dose intravenous methylprednisolone was given to ophthalmopathy patients. The paper describes TCR Vbeta CDR3 sequencing of more than 120 peripheral blood samples, made up of about 41 ophthalmopathy patients, 70 to 80 hyperthyroidism patients and around 17 progressor patients. General study outcomes and caveats: A 13 V-J signature model separated ophthalmopathy from stable hyperthyroidism, with approximately 87% sensitivity and around 84% specificity in cross-validation and 80%/75% in testing. Most expanded thyroid clonotypes (frequency above 0.001) were also found in blood, which suggests that blood repertoires may mirror thyroid immune responses. In validation, the model predicted progression to ophthalmopathy with 60% to 71% sensitivity and approximately 74% specificity, a median of approximately 6.5 months before onset. No statistical method was used to fix the sample size in advance, and group allocation was not hidden from the investigators.

TCR beta CDR3 regions were amplified from RNA transcripts. For the first round of RT-PCR on the TCR CDR3, the HTBI primer set was used together with the Qiagen OneStep RT-PCR kit. A second multiplex PCR round built the libraries, followed by size selection and purification. Libraries were sequenced paired-end with 100 bp reads on an Illumina HiSeq2000. As for how the authors treated the data: SOAPnuke was used to process the raw data, with reads discarded if the reads contained adapters or uncalled bases, had a mean Phred below 15, or lacked an exact constant-primer or identifier match. COPE v1.2.5 was used to merge the high-quality paired reads, and each unique nucleotide sequence was defined as a clonotype. Clonotypes were aligned to IMGT TRBV, TRBD and TRBJ reference segments using MiTCR v1.1. The analysis included only V-J combinations with a frequency above 0.0001, which together covered 99% to 99.2% of the repertoires. A TCS score was defined as the ratio between F50 (clonal expansion) and ExV (chaos), using BLOSUM62-based TCRdist between CDR3 peptides within each V-J. Welch's t-statistics and random forest reduced fewer than 600 V-J features to roughly 13, which were used in a naive Bayes classifier (R e1071). Starting from the raw public reads, TCRdb applied fastp trimming at Q25, assembled clones with MiXCR and retained in-frame beta chains. Each entry is one CDR3 protein sequence, shown with its most common DNA and genes. The V and J calls here are based on TCRdb, not the publication. Across this sample there are about 460,000 distinct CDR3 sequences, with about 20% seen only once. Clones ranked in the top ten supply approximately 54% of the sample.

CDR1 and CDR2, per the germline V gene, are SNHLY and FYNNEI. Counted from cysteine to phenylalanine, this CDR3 has 15 amino acids. Only the CDR3 part of the read is kept: 45 bases, read in frame from the first base. The V end loses 5 bases and the J end loses 6 bases, and a stretch of 17 bases separates them. Ophthalmopathy patients had moderately to severely active disease, with a Clinical Activity Score of 3 or more, a NOSPECS grade of 4 or more, and a disease duration of less than 3 months. Exclusion was applied to patients with uncontrolled infections, other autoimmune diseases, pregnancy or lactation. Diagnoses were based on clinical symptoms, serum thyroxine and TRAb, thyroid ultrasound and orbital computed tomography. Ficoll-Paque density gradient centrifugation was used to isolate PBMCs from around 10 ml of fresh peripheral blood. Total RNA was extracted with Trizol reagent, and quality was checked on an Agilent 2100 Bioanalyzer.

Recombination connected TRBV2 to TRBJ2-1; matching of 6 bases hints at TRBD2 as the D gene. The sample consisted of blood. This TCR was recovered from a woman in her 70s with Graves' ophthalmopathy. This receptor has the CDR3 CASSPWGRKINEQFF. The nucleotide sequence reads as follows: TGTGCCAGCAGTCCATGGGGGAGGAAGATCAATGAGCAGTTCTTC.